The 25 T cell receptor beta chains given below trace back to one sample, sequenced in a study of CD8 T cells in Susac syndrome. The RNA input was 0.5 to 1 ug, and it was reverse transcribed with random hexamers. TCRdb ran MiXCR on the immunoSEQ multiplex PCR reads and lists one entry per CDR3 protein. The sample carries approximately 150,000 distinct CDR3 sequences, 90% to 95% recorded once. Sequencing was performed on CD4+ T cells from PBMCs. The receptors derive from a human donor with multiple sclerosis.

The sample holds one count of this clonotype. This chain connects TRBV29-1 to TRBJ2-2; possibly TRBD2 for D (7 bases). CDR1 is SQVTM, CDR2 ANQGSEA, per germline. V was shortened by 7 bases and J by 5 bases, with 14 bases between the two germline ends. The CDR3 contains 13 residues. CDR3 bases: TGCAGCGCTCCAGGGGAGGGGACCGGGGAGCTGTTTTTT. Translated: CSAPGEGTGELFF.

There are a few counts of this clonotype. The gene calls are TRBV12-3 or TRBV12-4 and TRBJ1-2; D unresolved. Trimming left V 3 bases short and J 0 bases short, with 14 bases between. The CDR3 is 16 amino acids. The CDR3 reads CASSLGRQTANYGYTF. Written as DNA, the CDR3 is TGTGCCAGCAGTTTGGGCAGGCAAACCGCTAACTATGGCTACACCTTC.

This chain joins TRBV30 and TRBJ2-3; 10 bases map to TRBD2. The CDR3 is made up of 14 amino acids. The V segment lost 3 bases and the J segment 5 bases; nucleotides outside the gene matches: 5. Germline lookup yields CDR1 GTSNPN and CDR2 SVGIG (reference sequence). DNA for the CDR3: TGTGCCTGGAGGCTAGCGGGGGCGGGAGATACGCAGTATTTT. Its protein is CAWRLAGAGDTQYF.

This chain uses TRBV29-1 with TRBJ2-3; 7 nucleotides line up with TRBD2. CDR1 is SQVTM, CDR2 ANQGSEA, per germline. The CDR3 extends over 14 amino acids. Unmatched junction bases numbered 7, after V lost 5 bases and J lost 2 bases. The CDR3 here is CSVLVGGNTDTQYF. The CDR3 DNA reads as TGCAGCGTTTTAGTCGGGGGGAACACAGATACGCAGTATTTT.

CDR3 DNA sequence: TGCGCCAGCAGCCAAGTTTCGAGAGTGGGCCCTAACAATGAGCAGTTCTTC. This gives the protein CASSQVSRVGPNNEQFF. The V call is TRBV4-1, the J call TRBJ2-1; D unclear. The germline V gene has CDR1 MGHRA and CDR2 YSYEKL. V lost 1 base and J lost 5, with 18 bases in between. This CDR3 region has 17 residues.

CDR3 sequence (DNA): TGTGCCAGTAGTATGCGGACAGGGGGCTCTGGGGCCAACGTCCTGACTTTC. This encodes CASSMRTGGSGANVLTF. This rearrangement joins TRBV19 to TRBJ2-6; 10 nucleotides agree with TRBD1. The CDR3 runs 17 residues. With V trimmed by 3 bases and J by 0 bases, 2 bases remained unmatched. Germline V CDR1 and CDR2: LNHDA, SQIVND (reference sequence). The full variable domain, its missing parts supplied by reference TRBV19 and TRBJ2-6, is DGGITQSPKYLFRKEGQNVTLSCEQNLNHDAMYWYRQDPGQGLRLIYYSQIVNDFQKGDIAEGYSVSREKKESFPLTVTSAQKNPTAFYLCASSMRTGGSGANVLTFGAGSRLTVL.

This chain connects TRBV29-1 to TRBJ2-7; D is unclear. Trimming took 4 bases from V and 2 from J, leaving 12 bases between them. The CDR3 has 13 residues. From germline, CDR1 is SQVTM and CDR2 ANQGSEA. CDR3: CSVVTGLPYEQYF. CDR3 nucleotide sequence: TGCAGCGTTGTTACCGGTCTCCCCTACGAGCAGTACTTC.

V and J are TRBV2 and TRBJ2-3; D remains ambiguous. The CDR3 runs to 16 residues. Germline values: CDR1 SNHLY, CDR2 FYNNEI. Trimming shortened V by 5 bases and J by 0 bases, and 15 bases separated the two germline ends. CDR3: CASSQHGLSSTDTQYF. For the CDR3, the DNA is TGTGCCAGCAGTCAACATGGGTTATCTAGCACAGATACGCAGTATTTT.

The chain uses TRBV20-1 and TRBJ2-5; D is possibly TRBD2 (6 bases). The CDR3 runs to 13 residues. Trimming removed 6 bases from V and 5 bases from J, with 16 bases in between. Germline lookup yields CDR1 DFQATT and CDR2 SNEGSKA (reference sequence). This CDR3 is CSAGGQATETQYF. DNA for the CDR3: TGCAGTGCCGGAGGGCAGGCGACCGAGACCCAGTACTTC.

The CDR3 DNA reads TGTGCCAGCAGTTTATCTGTGGGGTCGACAGGGAACACTGAAGCTTTCTTT. Translating it yields CASSLSVGSTGNTEAFF. The chain couples TRBV12-3 or TRBV12-4 to TRBJ1-1; weak D call: TRBD1 (6 bases). CDR3 length: 17 amino acids. V shed 2 bases and J shed 1 base, with 17 bases lying between them.

The V and J genes are TRBV5-1 and TRBJ2-7; D possibly corresponds to TRBD1 (5 bases). Germline assignment: CDR1 SGHRS and CDR2 YFSETQ. The length of the CDR3 is 14 residues. The V and J ends lost 0 bases and 4 bases respectively, with 11 bases between them. The CDR3 DNA is TGCGCCAGCAGCTTGGAGGCAGGGCGGTACGAGCAGTACTTC. Its translation: CASSLEAGRYEQYF.

The genes are TRBV15 and TRBJ1-3; D call uncertain. The V end lost 3 bases, the J end lost 3 bases, and 12 bases lay between the germline ends. Per the germline V gene, CDR1 is LNHNV and CDR2 is YYDKDF (reference sequence). This CDR3 has 15 residues. The CDR3 nucleotides are TGTGCCACCAGCAGTACTCTGGTGGATGGAAACACCATATATTTT. Amino acids: CATSSTLVDGNTIYF.

The rearrangement joins TRBV12-3 or TRBV12-4 to TRBJ1-6, with D possibly matching TRBD1 (5 bases). Trimming removed 6 bases at V and 7 bases at J, with 13 bases between. The length of the CDR3 is 14 residues. CDR3 DNA sequence: TGTGCCAGCAGCCAGACAGCGAGAAATTCACCCCTCCACTTT. This codes for CASSQTARNSPLHF.

The chain links TRBV5-6 to TRBJ1-2; a weak D match, TRBD1 (6 bases). The CDR3 sequence is 15 residues long. V gave up 4 bases and J gave up 6 bases, with 19 bases separating them. From germline, CDR1 is SGHDT and CDR2 YYEEEE. The CDR3 is CASSPYDRRGNGYTF. DNA for the CDR3: TGTGCCAGCAGCCCGTATGACAGGAGAGGTAATGGCTACACCTTC. Filled out from reference TRBV5-6 and TRBJ1-2, the complete variable domain reads DAGVTQSPTHLIKTRGQQVTLRCSPKSGHDTVSWYQQALGQGPQFIFQYYEEEERQRGNFPDRFSGHQFPNYSSELNVNALLLGDSALYLCASSPYDRRGNGYTFGSGTRLTVV.

This clonotype was detected only once. The rearrangement links TRBV7-2 to TRBJ2-1; D is undetermined. The CDR3 contains 15 residues. The V gene lost 1 base and the J gene lost 2 bases, with 9 bases spanning the gap. Germline lookup yields CDR1 SGHTA and CDR2 FQGNSA. The CDR3 sequence: CASSLGMGTYNEQFF. DNA for the CDR3: TGTGCCAGCAGCTTAGGTATGGGAACCTACAATGAGCAGTTCTTC.

The chain combines TRBV28 with TRBJ2-1, with 10 bases that match TRBD2. This CDR3 is built from 17 residues. CDR1 is MDHEN, CDR2 SYDVKM, per germline. V shed 4 bases and J 0 bases; nucleotides not matched to a gene: 6. The CDR3, as DNA: TGTGCCAGCAGTTCACCTAGCGGGGGCAGCTCCTACAATGAGCAGTTCTTC. Its translation is CASSSPSGGSSYNEQFF.

V and J are TRBV10-3 and TRBJ1-1, with D uncertain. V was trimmed by 6 bases and J by 2 bases, leaving 10 bases between them. From germline, CDR1 is ENHRY and CDR2 SYGVKD. The CDR3 spans 13 residues. Here the CDR3 DNA reads TGTGCCATCAGCCAGACATCCAACACTGAAGCTTTCTTT. This codes for CAISQTSNTEAFF.

V usage is TRBV5-1 and J usage is TRBJ2-7; D possibly matches TRBD1 or TRBD2 (6 bases each). This CDR3 region has 18 residues. V lost 3 bases and J 2 bases, leaving 24 bases between the germline ends. CDR1 is SGHRS and CDR2 is YFSETQ in the germline V gene. DNA for the CDR3: TGCGCCAGCAGCTCCTCAGGGGTGTCGAGAGGAGGGGCCTACGAGCAGTACTTC. Protein sequence: CASSSSGVSRGGAYEQYF. The full variable domain, with the rest looked up from reference TRBV5-1 and TRBJ2-7, is KAGVTQTPRYLIKTRGQQVTLSCSPISGHRSVSWYQQTPGQGLQFLFEYFSETQRNKGNFPGRFSGRQFSNSRSEMNVSTLELGDSALYLCASSSSGVSRGGAYEQYFGPGTRLTVT.

This chain joins TRBV28 and TRBJ2-2, with TRBD1 identical over 8 bases. The CDR3 length is 15 residues. V trimming: 6 bases; J trimming: 0 bases; junction bases outside the gene matches: 3. Germline V gene lookup returns CDR1 MDHEN and CDR2 SYDVKM. The CDR3 DNA reads as TGTGCCAGCAGCACAGGGGGTTCGAACACCGGGGAGCTGTTTTTT. It specifies CASSTGGSNTGELFF.

The chain links TRBV5-4 to TRBJ1-4, with a weak D call TRBD1 (6 bases). Deletions cut 5 bases from V and 8 bases from J, with 13 bases between. The length of the CDR3 is 13 residues. The germline CDR1 and CDR2 sequences are SGHNT and YYREEE (reference sequence). The CDR3 region is CASRKDSEEKLFF. The CDR3 nucleotides are TGTGCCAGCAGGAAGGACAGCGAAGAAAAACTGTTTTTT.

The chain employs TRBV29-1 and TRBJ1-6; possible D gene TRBD1, 5 bases. V lost 4 bases and J lost 4, with 14 bases in between. Germline CDR1 reads SQVTM; CDR2 reads ANQGSEA. The CDR3 has 15 amino acids. CDR3 DNA: TGCAGCGTTGCGGTGGGGGGGGAGTATAATTCACCCCTCCACTTT. Translating gives CSVAVGGEYNSPLHF.

V is TRBV6-5 and J is TRBJ2-7; D is ambiguous. Germline V gene sequence: CDR1 MNHEY, CDR2 SVGAGI. The CDR3 is 14 amino acids. Trimming pared 0 bases from V and 7 bases from J, leaving 13 bases between. The CDR3 DNA reads TGTGCCAGCAGTTACTCTCCGAGATCCGAGGAGCAGTACTTC. Its translation: CASSYSPRSEEQYF.

This chain's CDR3 is CSAGNTRNSKNIQYF. The CDR3 bases are TGCAGTGCTGGAAACACTAGAAACTCCAAAAACATTCAGTACTTC. The chain joins TRBV20-1 to TRBJ2-4; a possible D gene is TRBD2 (5 bases). Trimming removed 5 bases from V and 2 bases from J, with 16 bases in between. The CDR3 is 15 residues long. Germline V gives CDR1 DFQATT, CDR2 SNEGSKA (reference sequence).

The chain combines TRBV9 with TRBJ2-7, with TRBD2 identical over 7 bases. Germline V lookup: CDR1 SGDLS, CDR2 YYNGEE. This CDR3 comprises 14 residues. J was trimmed by 3 bases and V by 2 bases; bases with no gene match: 5. The CDR3 bases are TGTGCCAGCAGCGTTAGCGCTAGCGGCTACGAGCAGTACTTC. This encodes CASSVSASGYEQYF.

The gene calls are TRBV7-3 and TRBJ2-1; D may match TRBD1 or TRBD2 (5 bases each). The V gene's germline CDR1 is SGHTA and CDR2 FQGTGA. With 5 bases removed from V and 8 bases from J, the gap between germline ends came to 22 bases. The CDR3 has 16 amino acids. The CDR3 spells CASSRLATGPAYEQFF. CDR3 DNA: TGTGCCAGCAGCCGCCTGGCCACGGGACCCGCCTATGAGCAGTTCTTC. Complete variable domain (other parts from reference TRBV7-3 and TRBJ2-1): GAGVSQTPSNKVTEKGKYVELRCDPISGHTALYWYRQSLGQGPEFLIYFQGTGAADDSGLPNDRFFAVRPEGSVSTLKIQRTERGDSAVYLCASSRLATGPAYEQFFGPGTRLTVL.